This TCR beta chain was sequenced in a study of T cell responses to AZD1222 COVID-19 vaccine. TCRdb keeps only in-frame clones here, not all; method: immunoSEQ multiplex PCR. The sample has 200,000 to 300,000 clones, approximately 95% seen once. There are 13 residues in the CDR3. V was pared by 10 bases and J by 6 bases, with 17 bases between. About this clone itself: Its antigen remains unknown.

The study, taken as a whole, reports: Distributed over spike, vaccine-associated CD4 TCRs predominated at 160-218 and 743-854. Possibly, clonal diversity was underestimated; donors were largely white British and included more females.

This chain uses TRBV12-3 or TRBV12-4 with TRBJ2-3, with D maybe TRBD1 (5 bases). The receptor was derived from an adult in good health. This specimen was peripheral blood, taken on day 0 of AZD1222 vaccination. CDR3 region: CANGQPEGDTQYF. The CDR3 DNA reads TGTGCCAATGGACAACCCGAAGGCGATACGCAGTATTTT.